These T cell receptor beta chains were read from a single sample in a study of cytomegalovirus exposure and HLA in healthy donors. Some clones are missing from TCRdb's copy, which holds only in-frame ones; the method was immunoSEQ multiplex PCR. In the table there are some 150,000 clones, about 85% of which are singletons. The sequenced sample was PBMCs. Every receptor here comes from a human donor in good health. Both conserved end residues are part of each CDR3. The D gene is left open where the match is weak. Size is stated for part of the rows, as once, few or many counts, or as a class when the clone is expanded.

j_call v_call cdr3_length clone_size d_call cdr3_nt cdr3_aa
TRBJ1-6 TRBV5-1 15 NA NA TGCGCCAGCAGCTCCCAGGGGAGGGCGAATTCACCCCTCCACTTT CASSSQGRANSPLHF
TRBJ1-3 TRBV6-5 16 NA NA TGTGCCAGCAGTTACTCGGCAGGGCGATCTGGAAACACCATATATTTT CASSYSAGRSGNTIYF
TRBJ1-1 TRBV6-6 12 NA NA TGTGCCAGCGGCTTAACGAACACTGAAGCTTTCTTT CASGLTNTEAFF
TRBJ1-6 TRBV2 13 NA TRBD1 TGTGCCAGCATAGGACAGGTTAATTCACCCCTCCACTTT CASIGQVNSPLHF
TRBJ1-2 TRBV30 18 NA NA TGTGCCTGGAGTGACCTGTTGGGGGCCACCAATTCTCTAAATGGCTACACCTTC CAWSDLLGATNSLNGYTF
TRBJ2-5 TRBV19 13 NA TRBD1 TGTGCCAGTAGTGATCCAGGGGGAGAGACCCAGTACTTC CASSDPGGETQYF
TRBJ2-7 TRBV7-2 14 NA TRBD2 TGTGCCAGCAGCCTCCTCGGGGGGGCCTACGAGCAGTACTTC CASSLLGGAYEQYF
TRBJ1-2 TRBV29-1 18 NA NA TGCAGCGTTGAAGATCGGATTAGAACCGGGACAAGTAACTATGGCTACACCTTC CSVEDRIRTGTSNYGYTF
TRBJ1-3 TRBV18 14 NA TRBD1 TGTGCCAGCTCGCCGGACAGGGGGCGAAACACCATATATTTT CASSPDRGRNTIYF
TRBJ2-2 TRBV2 17 NA NA TGTGCCAGCAGCGCTATATCACAGGGCTTAAACACCGGGGAGCTGTTTTTT CASSAISQGLNTGELFF
TRBJ1-2 TRBV13 12 NA NA TGTGCCAGCAGCTTAGAGGGGTGGGGCTACACCTTC CASSLEGWGYTF
TRBJ2-5 TRBV11-2 15 once TRBD1 TGTGCCAGCAGCATGGACAGGGGGATTCAAGAGACCCAGTACTTC CASSMDRGIQETQYF
TRBJ2-1 TRBV19 11 NA TRBD2 TGTGCCAGTACGACTAGCGGTGAGCAGTTCTTC CASTTSGEQFF
TRBJ1-2 TRBV6-5 14 NA NA TGTGCCAGCAGTTCAGCCAGACAGGCCTATGGCTACCCCTTC CASSSARQAYGYPF
TRBJ1-2 TRBV4-3 15 NA NA TGCGCCAGCAGCCAAGGACCCGGGGTATTCGGTGGCTACACCTTC CASSQGPGVFGGYTF
TRBJ1-5 TRBV6-5 14 NA NA TGTGCCAGTTCACGGGACTCCAGCAATCAGCCCCAGCATTTT CASSRDSSNQPQHF
TRBJ2-5 TRBV5-6 16 once TRBD1 TGTGCCAGCAGCCCGGGGACAGCCGGTCTGGCGGAGACCCAGTACTTC CASSPGTAGLAETQYF
TRBJ1-1 TRBV19 14 NA NA TGTGCCAGTAGTATAGGGGCAGGGAACACTGAAGCTTTCTTT CASSIGAGNTEAFF
TRBJ2-7 TRBV28 13 few NA TGTGCCAGCAGTTTCGCGTCAACCTACGAGCAGTACTTC CASSFASTYEQYF
TRBJ1-2 TRBV19 13 NA TRBD1 TGTGCCAGTAGTGTGGACAGGGTTCGTGGCTACACCTTC CASSVDRVRGYTF
TRBJ2-6 TRBV7-2 16 once NA TGTGCCAGCAGCTTAACAGGGGGGGCTGGGGCCAACGTCCTGACTTTC CASSLTGGAGANVLTF
TRBJ1-5 TRBV6-6 15 NA NA TGTGCCTCCGGGACACCCTCGTATAGCAATCAGCCCCAGCATTTT CASGTPSYSNQPQHF
TRBJ2-6 TRBV27 16 few NA TGTGCCAGCAGTTCACCCTACTCCTCTGGGGCCAACGTCCTGACTTTC CASSSPYSSGANVLTF
TRBJ2-7 TRBV29-1 12 NA NA TGCAGCGTTGAAGATCGGGCTGAGGGGCAGTACTTC CSVEDRAEGQYF
TRBJ2-1 TRBV5-8 16 NA TRBD2 TGTGCCAGCAGCTCTTTACTAGCGGGAGGGCCTTGGGAGCAGTTCTTC CASSSLLAGGPWEQFF
TRBJ2-7 TRBV11-2 14 NA TRBD1 TGTGCCAGCAGCTTAACCGGGACAGGGCTTTGGCAGTACTTC CASSLTGTGLWQYF
TRBJ2-1 TRBV2 15 once NA TGTGCCAGCAGGAAGGGGGGGGCTCAATACAATGAGCAGTTCTTC CASRKGGAQYNEQFF
TRBJ1-5 TRBV6-1 17 NA NA TGTGCCAGCAGTGTGTTTTCCGCTGCTAATAGCAATCAGCCCCAGCATTTT CASSVFSAANSNQPQHF
TRBJ2-7 TRBV7-9 14 NA TRBD1 TGTGCCAGCAGCTTTCCGGGACAGCCCTACGAGCAGTACTTC CASSFPGQPYEQYF
TRBJ2-7 TRBV15 13 NA TRBD1 TGTGCCACCACCGGGACAGGGGGCTACGAGCAGTACTTC CATTGTGGYEQYF
TRBJ2-5 TRBV30 13 NA NA TGTGCCTGGAGTGTAATGGGGGTAGGAGGGCAGTACTTC CAWSVMGVGGQYF
TRBJ2-7 TRBV6-5 14 NA TRBD1 TGTGCCAGCAGGAAAGAGACAGGGTCCTACGAGCAGTACTTC CASRKETGSYEQYF
TRBJ1-5 TRBV4-2 17 NA TRBD1 TGTGCCAGCAGCCAAGAGATATTGACAGGGGGCAATCAGCCCCAGCATTTT CASSQEILTGGNQPQHF
TRBJ2-1 TRBV5-1 13 NA TRBD1 TGCGCCAGCAGCTTGGGGACAGGACTTGAGCAGTTCTTC CASSLGTGLEQFF
TRBJ2-5 TRBV28 18 NA TRBD2 TGTGCCAGCAGTTTCCGACTAGCGGGAGAAAAGGAACAAGAGACCCAGTACTTC CASSFRLAGEKEQETQYF
TRBJ2-4 TRBV19 15 NA TRBD1 TGTGCCAGTAGTACCTCGACAGGGTACGGGGACATTCAGTACTTC CASSTSTGYGDIQYF
TRBJ1-1 TRBV6-1 14 NA TRBD1 TGTGCCAGCAGTGAAGGGACAGGGGCCGCTGAAGCTTTCTTT CASSEGTGAAEAFF
TRBJ1-4 TRBV5-8 14 NA NA TGTGCCAGCAGCTCAGGACAAGGGCAGGAAAAACTGTTTTTT CASSSGQGQEKLFF
TRBJ1-3 TRBV5-6 16 NA NA TGTGCCAGCAGCTTGCGCGGGAGGGACTCCGGAAACACCATATATTTT CASSLRGRDSGNTIYF
TRBJ1-2 TRBV5-1 15 NA NA TGCGCCAGCAGCCCTTGGACGGGAGCTAACTATGGCTACACCTTC CASSPWTGANYGYTF
TRBJ2-3 TRBV5-1 14 NA TRBD1 TGCGCCAGCAGCTGGGGACAGCGCACAGATACGCAGTATTTT CASSWGQRTDTQYF
TRBJ1-2 TRBV7-9 17 NA NA TGTGCCAGCAGCCACCGGACAGAGAGCACCCTTATCTATGGCTACACCTTC CASSHRTESTLIYGYTF
TRBJ2-7 TRBV28 15 NA TRBD2 TGTGCCAGCAGTTCTCAGCGGGGTAGCTCCTACGAGCAGTACTTC CASSSQRGSSYEQYF